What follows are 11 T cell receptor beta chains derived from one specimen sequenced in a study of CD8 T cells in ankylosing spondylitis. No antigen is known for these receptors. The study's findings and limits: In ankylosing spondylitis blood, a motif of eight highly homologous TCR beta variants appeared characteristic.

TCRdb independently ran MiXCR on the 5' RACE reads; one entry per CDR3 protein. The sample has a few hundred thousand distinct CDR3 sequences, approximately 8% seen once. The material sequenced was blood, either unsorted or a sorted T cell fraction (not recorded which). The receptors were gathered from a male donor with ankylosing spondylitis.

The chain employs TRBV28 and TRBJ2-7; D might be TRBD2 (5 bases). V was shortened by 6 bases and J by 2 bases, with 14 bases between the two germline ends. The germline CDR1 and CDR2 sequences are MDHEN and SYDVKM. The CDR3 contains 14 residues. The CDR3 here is CASRRAPRTYEQYF. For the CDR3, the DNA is TGTGCCAGCAGGCGGGCCCCTCGCACCTACGAGCAGTACTTC.

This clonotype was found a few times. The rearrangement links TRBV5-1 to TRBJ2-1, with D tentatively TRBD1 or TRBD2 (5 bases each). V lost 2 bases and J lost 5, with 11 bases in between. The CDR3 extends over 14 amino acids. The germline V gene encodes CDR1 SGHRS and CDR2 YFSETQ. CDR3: CASSFPGDHNEQFF. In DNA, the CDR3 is TGCGCCAGCAGCTTTCCCGGGGACCACAATGAGCAGTTCTTC.

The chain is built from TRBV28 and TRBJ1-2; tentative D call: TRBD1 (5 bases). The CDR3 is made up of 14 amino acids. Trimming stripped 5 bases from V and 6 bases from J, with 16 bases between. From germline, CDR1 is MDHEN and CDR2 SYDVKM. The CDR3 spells CASSTTRVWDGYTF. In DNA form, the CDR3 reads TGTGCCAGCAGTACCACCAGGGTATGGGATGGCTACACCTTC.

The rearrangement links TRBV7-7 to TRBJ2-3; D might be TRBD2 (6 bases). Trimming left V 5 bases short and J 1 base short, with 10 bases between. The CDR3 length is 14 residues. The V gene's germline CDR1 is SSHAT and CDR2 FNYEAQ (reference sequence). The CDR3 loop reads CASSPDYRTDTQYF. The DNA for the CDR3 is TGTGCCAGCAGCCCGGACTATCGCACAGATACGCAGTATTTT.

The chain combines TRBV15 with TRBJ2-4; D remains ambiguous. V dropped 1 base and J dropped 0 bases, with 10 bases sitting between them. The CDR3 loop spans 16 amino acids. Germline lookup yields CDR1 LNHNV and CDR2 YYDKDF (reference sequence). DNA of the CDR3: TGTGCCACCAGCAGAGGCCCAGAAAAAGCCAAAAACATTCAGTACTTC. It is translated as CATSRGPEKAKNIQYF.

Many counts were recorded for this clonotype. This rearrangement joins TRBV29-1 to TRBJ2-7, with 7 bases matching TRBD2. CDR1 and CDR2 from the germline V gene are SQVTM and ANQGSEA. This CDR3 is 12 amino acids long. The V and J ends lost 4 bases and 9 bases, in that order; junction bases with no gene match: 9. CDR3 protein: CSVVEGEGRQYF. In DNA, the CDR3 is TGCAGCGTTGTTGAAGGGGAGGGTCGGCAGTACTTC.

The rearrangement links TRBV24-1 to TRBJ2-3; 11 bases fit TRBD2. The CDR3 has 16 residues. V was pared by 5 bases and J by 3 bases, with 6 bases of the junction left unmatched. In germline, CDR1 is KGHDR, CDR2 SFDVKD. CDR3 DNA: TGTGCCACCAGTGTCACTAGCGGGGGCAAAACAGATACGCAGTATTTT. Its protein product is CATSVTSGGKTDTQYF.

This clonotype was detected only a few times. The CDR3 nucleotides are TGTGCCATCAGTGTCTCTCTTGACCGGGGCGCGGATACGCAGTATTTT. Encoded protein: CAISVSLDRGADTQYF. The chain employs TRBV10-3 and TRBJ2-3, with D possibly called TRBD1 or TRBD2 (5 bases each). V dropped 4 bases and J dropped 6 bases, with 20 bases sitting between them. Germline lookup yields CDR1 ENHRY and CDR2 SYGVKD. The CDR3 extends over 16 amino acids.

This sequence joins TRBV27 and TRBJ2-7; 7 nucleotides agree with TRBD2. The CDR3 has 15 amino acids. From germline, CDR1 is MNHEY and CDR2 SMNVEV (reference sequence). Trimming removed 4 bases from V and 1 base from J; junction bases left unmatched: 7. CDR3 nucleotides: TGTGCCAGCAGTTGGCGGGCTAGCGGATCCTACGAGCAGTACTTC. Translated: CASSWRASGSYEQYF.

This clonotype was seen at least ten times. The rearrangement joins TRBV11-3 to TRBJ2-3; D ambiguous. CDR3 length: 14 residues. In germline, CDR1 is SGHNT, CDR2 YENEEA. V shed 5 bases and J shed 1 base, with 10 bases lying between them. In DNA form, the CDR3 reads TGTGCCAGCAGCGTAACCCTGGGCACAGATACGCAGTATTTT. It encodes CASSVTLGTDTQYF.

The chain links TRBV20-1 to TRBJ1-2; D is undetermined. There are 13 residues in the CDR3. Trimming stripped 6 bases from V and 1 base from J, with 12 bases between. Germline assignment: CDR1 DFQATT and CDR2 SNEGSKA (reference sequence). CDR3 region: CSAAAVVNYGYTF. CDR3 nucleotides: TGCAGTGCGGCCGCGGTCGTTAACTATGGCTACACCTTC.